Sequencing of this T cell receptor beta chain was carried out in a study of human T cells and chemical hapten exposure. Study-level information: Upper back patch tests used 0.01% DPC, scored after 6 days.

Overall study findings and caveats: TCRs at a frequency above 1 in 1000 stayed unchanged with DPC sensitization.

The CDR3 covers 15 residues. Per the germline V gene, CDR1 is DFQATT and CDR2 is SNEGSKA (reference sequence). V was clipped by 6 bases and J by 0 bases; unmatched bases: 8. This clonotype turned up a few times. No antigen is known for it. TCRdb independently ran MiXCR on the RACE reads; one entry per CDR3 protein. The table records roughly 80,000 distinct CDR3 sequences, around 15% of them present only once. The time point here: pre-sensitization, week 0. As to treatment: therapeutic diphenylcyclopropenone sensitization with weekly scalp DPC. Sample: whole blood, taken in connection with sensitization to the hapten diphenylcyclopropenone (DPC). The receptor comes from a woman aged 45 to 65 with alopecia areata. Some clones in this sample may be carry-over from other donors' samples. This chain uses TRBV20-1 with TRBJ2-7, with 10 bases lining up with TRBD2. DNA for the CDR3: TGCAGTGCCGACCGGACTAGCGGTCTCTCCTACGAGCAGTACTTC. Translation gives CSADRTSGLSYEQYF.